The 10 T cell receptor beta chains reported below all come from one sample, sequenced in a study of blood T cell repertoires in COVID-19 (dated by TCRdb to about 2020). The receptor library was made with the immunoSEQ multiplex PCR assay. Drawn from immuneACCESS, this table holds only the in-frame rearrangements with V and J called that TCRdb kept. Clones are partly lost; checked studies trace under half to an unresolved V gene and leave the rest unexplained. This sample comprises 85,000 to 90,000 clones, 65% to 90% of them detected only once. The biggest ten clones account for 1.2% of the sample. Sequences were obtained from peripheral blood. The receptors originated from a man older than 75 with active or convalescent COVID-19.

This clone is a singleton in its sample. V gene TRBV2 combines with J gene TRBJ1-6; D is uncertain. V was cut by 1 base and J by 4 bases, with 11 bases left in between. Germline V gives CDR1 SNHLY, CDR2 FYNNEI. This CDR3 has 16 amino acids. CDR3 in amino acids: CASSEGPGSYNSPLHF. The CDR3 region has the DNA TGTGCCAGCAGTGAAGGACCAGGCTCATATAATTCACCCCTCCACTTT.

The V call is TRBV2, the J call TRBJ2-1, with 10 bases fitting TRBD1. The germline gives CDR1 SNHLY, CDR2 FYNNEI. The CDR3 length is 12 residues. Losses at the gene ends were 2 bases for V and 13 bases for J; bases not matched to a gene: 2. The CDR3 bases are TGTGCCAGCAGTGAAAGGGACAGGGGTCAGTTCTTC. Translated: CASSERDRGQFF.

The chain links TRBV19 to TRBJ2-3; D is perhaps TRBD2 (6 bases). The germline CDR1 and CDR2 sequences are LNHDA and SQIVND (reference sequence). V lost 5 bases and J 1 base, leaving 13 bases between the germline ends. This CDR3 spans 15 amino acids. CDR3 sequence (DNA): TGTGCCAGTAGTGCTCGGGAGTGGGGCACAGATACGCAGTATTTT. It specifies CASSAREWGTDTQYF.

Worth noting for this clone: The junction departs from the called germline gene at one end, perhaps through a read error. This chain joins TRBV28 and TRBJ2-7; D perhaps matches TRBD1 (5 bases). The CDR3 has 13 amino acids. Germline CDR1 and CDR2: MDHEN and SYDVKM. CDR3 nucleotide sequence: TGTGCCAGCAGTTTGGACACGAAATACGTGCAGTACTTC. Encoded protein: CASSLDTKYVQYF.

This sequence joins TRBV6-2 or TRBV6-3 and TRBJ1-4; the D is unclear. Trimming took 6 bases from V and 10 from J, leaving 9 bases between them. The CDR3 extends over 11 amino acids. Germline CDR1 and CDR2: MNHEY and SVGEGT. The CDR3 DNA reads as TGTGCCAGCAGCCAAGGCGGAAAACTGTTTTTT. Residues: CASSQGGKLFF.

This clone was detected once. The V and J genes are TRBV10-3 and TRBJ2-1; 9 bases align to TRBD2. Germline CDR1 reads ENHRY; CDR2 reads SYGVKD. V lost 6 bases, J lost 4 bases, and 13 bases stayed unmatched. This CDR3 is built from 17 residues. The CDR3 nucleotides are TGTGCCATCAGCTATCGGATAGCGGGAGTATCGTACAATGAGCAGTTCTTC. This encodes CAISYRIAGVSYNEQFF.

The chain recombines TRBV7-2 with TRBJ1-5; the D gene is possibly TRBD1 (5 bases). CDR1 is SGHTA and CDR2 is FQGNSA in the germline V gene. Trimming pared 4 bases from V and 7 bases from J, leaving 11 bases between. The CDR3 covers 13 residues. The CDR3 loop reads CASSSRGDQPQHF. The CDR3 nucleotides read TGTGCCAGCAGCTCACGGGGGGACCAGCCCCAGCATTTT.

The chain links TRBV11-3 to TRBJ2-2, with 9 bases matching TRBD2. Germline V gene data show CDR1 as SGHNT and CDR2 as YENEEA. The CDR3 is 15 residues long. Trimming cost V 6 bases and J 6 bases; bases outside gene matches: 8. The CDR3 loop reads CASSGTGTSPGELFF. DNA of the CDR3: TGTGCCAGCAGTGGGACCGGGACTAGCCCCGGGGAGCTGTTTTTT. Full variable domain (rest looked up from reference TRBV11-3 and TRBJ2-2): EAGVVQSPRYKIIEKKQPVAFWCNPISGHNTLYWYLQNLGQGPELLIRYENEEAVDDSQLPKDRFSAERLKGVDSTLKIQPAELGDSAVYLCASSGTGTSPGELFFGEGSRLTVL.

The chain combines TRBV6-6 with TRBJ1-1; D not resolved. Trimming took off 0 bases at V and 0 bases at J, with 5 bases between the two ends. The CDR3 covers 14 residues. Germline CDR1 reads MNHNY; CDR2 reads SVGAGI (reference sequence). The CDR3 coding sequence is TGTGCCAGCAGTTACTCCGGAGTGAACACTGAAGCTTTCTTT. Protein product: CASSYSGVNTEAFF.

V is TRBV6-1 and J is TRBJ2-1; 8 nucleotides line up with TRBD1. The CDR3 is made up of 14 amino acids. Germline values: CDR1 MNHNS, CDR2 SASEGT. V dropped 3 bases and J dropped 2; count of bases not matched to a gene: 0. For the CDR3, the DNA is TGTGCCAGCAGTGACAGGGGGCCCTACAATGAGCAGTTCTTC. Encoded protein: CASSDRGPYNEQFF.